The sequence of this T cell receptor beta chain was determined in a study of Graves' ophthalmopathy and Graves' hyperthyroidism. Study-level results: Appearing in blood as well were most expanded thyroid clonotypes above 0.001 frequency.

The CDR3 contains 13 residues. Germline CDR1 is SEHNR and CDR2 is FQNEAQ (reference sequence). V shed 5 bases and J shed 2 bases, with 10 bases lying between them. The sequenced template was RNA, covering the TCR beta CDR3 region. The authors performed first-round RT-PCR with HTBI primers and then a second-round multiplex PCR. TCRdb re-called the multiplex PCR reads through MiXCR, storing one row per CDR3 protein. Counted here are over a million distinct CDR3 sequences, about two fifths occurring once; the ten biggest clones make up roughly 11%. The table lists this clonotype with many counts. Its specificity is not known.

The sequence came from an adult man with Graves' hyperthyroidism. The chain joins TRBV7-9 to TRBJ2-7, with unresolved D. Sequencing was performed on peripheral blood or thyroid tissue (not recorded which). The CDR3 DNA is TGTGCCAGCAGCCCGAATGGGGCCTACGAGCAGTACTTC. Its translation is CASSPNGAYEQYF.